Presented here are 8 T cell receptor beta chains from one specimen sequenced in a study of T cell clusters in autoimmune cytopenias. TRB rearrangements were amplified by touch-down multiplex PCR with mixed TRB-A/B primers. TCRdb derives one entry per CDR3 protein from the multiplex PCR reads, leaving out DNA. This sample's table reports a few thousand distinct CDR3 sequences. Each sample's input was roughly 230 ng genomic DNA, roughly 38,000 genome equivalents. Separately, the same data were catalogued under a study of T cell repertoires in aging, cancer and after chemotherapy.

The sample consisted of peripheral blood. The receptor set was obtained from a human donor in good health.

Its frequency marks this clonotype as medium-sized (0.01 to 0.1%). The chain recombines TRBV6-5 with TRBJ1-5. The germline V gene encodes CDR1 MNHEY and CDR2 SVGAGI. There are 13 residues in the CDR3. The CDR3 sequence: CASREEGNQPQHF.

V gene TRBV10-3 combines with J gene TRBJ2-2; TCRdb reports TRBD2, a call that lacks DNA to check it against. Germline CDR1 ENHRY, CDR2 SYGVKD. CDR3 length equals 14 residues. The CDR3 reads CATRLAGDTGELFF.

This clonotype is deemed medium-sized by its frequency. The chain recombines TRBV6-2 or TRBV6-3 with TRBJ2-3. The CDR3 is made up of 13 amino acids. Germline assignment: CDR1 MNHEY and CDR2 SVGEGT. The CDR3 reads CASSYRATDTQYF.

Considering frequency, this clonotype is medium-sized (0.01 to 0.1%). The rearrangement links TRBV6-1 to TRBJ2-3; TCRdb lists TRBD1, though no DNA is available to test this call. The CDR3 loop spans 15 amino acids. Germline V gene sequence: CDR1 MNHNS, CDR2 SASEGT. The chain's CDR3 is CASSEASGGRTTQYF.

The CDR3 sequence is CASTEGGGLAGSETQYF. The V and J genes are TRBV11-1 and TRBJ2-5; the D call of TRBD2 rests on TCRdb alone, since no DNA is present to check it. Germline assignment: CDR1 SGHAT and CDR2 FQDESV (reference sequence). The CDR3 covers 17 residues.

This chain connects TRBV6-1 to TRBJ2-1; TCRdb's D call, TRBD1, is unchecked because there is no DNA. CDR3 length: 14 amino acids. CDR1 is MNHNS and CDR2 is SASEGT in the germline V gene. The chain's CDR3 is CASTGTGYGNEQFF.

Measured by frequency, this clonotype is medium-sized. The chain joins TRBV5-5 to TRBJ2-3. The CDR3 has 15 amino acids. Germline loops: CDR1 SGHKS, CDR2 YYEKEE (reference sequence). CDR3 in amino acids: CASSLARKFTDTQYF.

This clonotype is called medium-sized based on its frequency. The chain employs TRBV29-1 and TRBJ1-2; TCRdb reports TRBD1, a call that lacks DNA to check it against. Germline V lookup: CDR1 SQVTM, CDR2 ANQGSEA. The CDR3 loop spans 16 amino acids. CDR3 residues: CSVDDGGRGSRYGYTF.